The source of this T cell receptor (beta chain) is a study of OX40 agonist ivuxolimab in advanced cancers. Study in general: In this trial design, patients received ivuxolimab intravenously at 0.01 to 10 mg/kg every 2 weeks. Cancers in dose escalation were hepatocellular, melanoma, renal cell and head and neck.

Overall study findings and caveats: The study found that CD8+ T cells averaged more expanded clones than CD4+. Among patients with partial responses at 0.1-3.0 mg/kg, clonal expansion was among the lowest.

Points on this clone: What it binds is not known.

The repertoire was sequenced with immunoSEQ multiplex PCR; TCRdb's copy has only in-frame clones and lacks some. Of tens of thousands of clones in the sample, roughly 80% were seen once. The receptor's source is an adult with an advanced solid tumor such as melanoma, head and neck, liver or kidney cancer. Sequenced material: CD4+ or CD8+ T cells sorted from blood, taken in a trial of the OX40 agonist ivuxolimab.

CDR3 sequence reads: CASSVEGRGAGEKLFF. Written as DNA, the CDR3 is TGTGCCAGCAGCGTAGAGGGCAGGGGCGCCGGTGAAAAACTGTTTTTT. The V and J genes are TRBV9 and TRBJ1-4, with D possibly being TRBD1 (6 bases). CDR1 and CDR2 (germline): SGDLS, YYNGEE. V shed 0 bases and J shed 7 bases, with 16 bases lying between them. The length of the CDR3 is 16 residues. The entire variable domain, with the rest obtained from reference TRBV9 and TRBJ1-4, is as follows: DSGVTQTPKHLITATGQRVTLRCSPRSGDLSVYWYQQSLDQGLQFLIQYYNGEERAKGNILERFSAQQFPDLHSELNLSSLELGDSALYFCASSVEGRGAGEKLFFGSGTQLSVL.